This TCR delta chain was retrieved from a study of Vγ9Vδ2 T cells in congenital toxoplasmosis (dated by TCRdb to about 2021). About the full investigation: Congenital toxoplasmosis was diagnosed using IgG, IgM and IgA serology, Western blot and an in-house interferon-gamma release assay. This study compared the CDR3 repertoires of the gamma and delta chains in sorted blood gammadelta T cells from congenitally T. gondii-infected infants versus uninfected infants. Repertoire sequencing was done on samples from infants at 2 months after birth and at 1 year of age. At 2 months, TCR sequencing included roughly five infected and around eleven uninfected infants, and at 1 year it included 3 infected and 4 uninfected infants. Paper-wide results and their limitations: At 2 months, TRGV9 and TRDV2 CDR3s of infected infants appeared to carry fewer N additions than uninfected infants, especially TRDV2-TRDJ1 sequences. At 1 year of age, repertoire differences between infected and uninfected infants were less clear than at 2 months. Both infected and uninfected infants showed high prevalence of a public TRGV9 clonotype. In 2-month-old infants, germline-encoded fetal-type TRDV2 CDR3 sequences seemed to be more common in infected than in uninfected infants, which suggests a footprint of in utero expansion. Two months was the earliest age with enough suitable sample material for TCR repertoire analysis, so newborn repertoires were not sequenced.

V is pared back by 3 bases and J by 0 bases, with 23 bases lying between the germline termini. Per the germline V gene, TSWWSYY is the CDR1 and QGS is the CDR2. The CDR3 sequence holds 20 residues, the cysteine and phenylalanine included. The CDR3 DNA has 60 bases and is translated from base 1. This clone was counted a few times. There is no known antigen for this receptor. The protein recorded in TCRdb matches a much larger clone and deviates from this DNA's translation at residue 9, suggesting a read error; the protein here is obtained by translating the DNA. Template-switch reverse transcription with SuperScript II was used to generate cDNA, with TRGC- and TRDC-specific primers combined in a single tube. The TRGC primer was designed so that it would bind both of the constant genes TRGC1 and TRGC2. TRG and TRD amplification used the KAPA Real-Time Library Amplification Kit, with AMPure XP bead purification between steps. Index PCR with the Nextera XT Index Kit was used to attach the Illumina sequencing adapters. TRG and TRD amplicons were sequenced on an Illumina MiSeq with the V2 300 kit, giving 150 bp paired-end reads. Turning to the authors' computational methods: Before any further analysis, FastQC version 0.11.8 was used to assess read quality. Reads were aligned against the TRG or TRD reference genes from GenBank, and CDR3 sequences were constructed using MiXCR version 3.0.3. Default MiXCR settings were kept, except that 3 rather than 5 consecutive nucleotides were used to assemble TRDD gene segments. N additions, CDR3 length, J segment length and clonotype sharing between samples were all calculated using VDJtools version 1.2.1. CDR3 sequences that were out of frame or contained stop codons were left out of the analysis. To look for overlap, the infant repertoires were checked against previously published Vgamma9Vdelta2 repertoires from fetal, cord blood and adult blood. TCRdb recomputed clones from the public reads with CATT; identical DNA rows were then combined. The V and J calls were not made by the authors but by TCRdb's processing. This sample has 460 or so delta-chain clones in its table, and about 3.5% of those were observed once. 30% of the sample comes from the top ten.

Mothers of both infected and uninfected infants received the same treatment, using spiramycin and/or pyrimethamine plus sulfadiazine plus folinic acid. Every infant, whether infected or uninfected, was delivered at term, after more than 37 weeks of gestation. Approximately 0.99 mL of blood was processed into PBMCs by Lymphoprep gradient centrifugation, after which the PBMCs were cryopreserved in liquid nitrogen and shipped to Belgium. After thawing, PBMCs were labeled with Zombie NIR viability dye and stained with CD3, TCR gammadelta, Vgamma9 and Vdelta2 antibodies. Sorting of CD3+ TCRgammadelta+ T cells was performed on a FACSAria III, with a mean purity of approximately 98%. For each sample, the RNeasy Micro Kit was used to isolate RNA from around 10,000 sorted gammadelta T cells. Each infant was born to a mother who had been enrolled with a primary T. gondii infection during pregnancy. Peripheral blood was collected from the infants at an outpatient microbiology and virology center in Pavia, Italy.

The sequencing input was gamma-delta T cells from blood. The chain is made from TRDV1 and TRDJ2, with an unclear D gene assignment. TCRdb supplies no J gene; here it was assigned by aligning the nucleotide sequence to germline. This TCR was sampled from a child under 10 years old born to a mother with Toxoplasma gondii infection during pregnancy, either congenitally infected or uninfected (not recorded which). The CDR3 region: CALGDLRNCGTPSLTAQLFF. The DNA sequence is as follows: TGTGCTCTTGGGGACCTCAGGAACTGTGGGACCCCCTCTTTGACAGCACAACTCTTCTTT.